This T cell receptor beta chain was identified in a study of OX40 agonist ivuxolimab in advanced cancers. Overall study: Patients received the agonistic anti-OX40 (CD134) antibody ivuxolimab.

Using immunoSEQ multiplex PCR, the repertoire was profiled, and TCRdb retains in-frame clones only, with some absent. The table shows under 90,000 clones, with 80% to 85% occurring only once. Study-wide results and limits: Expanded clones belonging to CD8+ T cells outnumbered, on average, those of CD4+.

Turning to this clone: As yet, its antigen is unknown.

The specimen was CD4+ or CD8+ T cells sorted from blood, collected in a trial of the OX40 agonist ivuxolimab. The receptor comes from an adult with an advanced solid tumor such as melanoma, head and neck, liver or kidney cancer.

The CDR3 DNA is TGTGCCAGCAGCCCCAACACTGAAGCTTTCTTT. Encoded protein: CASSPNTEAFF. The rearrangement joins TRBV28 to TRBJ1-1; the D is unclear. CDR1 and CDR2 from the germline V gene are MDHEN and SYDVKM. Trimming stripped 6 bases from V and 2 bases from J, with 4 bases between. CDR3 length: 11 amino acids.